The sequence of this TCR beta chain was determined in a study of beta chain features in type 1 diabetes. Study-wide context: The study found patients and healthy donors alike in age, gender and cell yields. Study results and caveats: Researchers reported that naive, central memory and Treg TCRB repertoires appeared more similar in patients than in healthy donors. Moderate yet significant TCRB CDR3 shortening was seen in Type 1 diabetes patients in all four CD4+ subsets.

CDR3 length: 15 residues. The ends were cut back, 4 bases at V and 14 bases at J, with 22 bases in the middle. CDR1 and CDR2 (germline): SGDLS, YYNGEE. Details on this clone: What it binds is not known.

Expressed TCRB transcripts were sequenced because the isolated RNA had all been reverse transcribed beforehand. Produced via immunoSEQ multiplex PCR; TCRdb's table is partial and in-frame only. Of some 330,000 clones detected, over 9.5% appear once; the ten largest clones hold around 0.0099%. CD45RO/CCR7/CD25/CD127/CD95/CD27 staining was used to isolate CD4+ naive, central memory, regulatory and stem cell-like memory cells by sorting. The chain joins TRBV9 to TRBJ1-6; D perhaps matches TRBD1 (6 bases). The sequenced sample was naive CD4+ T cells from blood. The TCR comes from a woman between 18 and 29 years old with type 1 diabetes. The CDR3 loop is CASSPREGGTVTLHF. Written as DNA, the CDR3 is TGTGCCAGCAGCCCCCGGGAGGGGGGGACGGTGACCCTCCACTTT. The entire variable domain, with the rest obtained from reference TRBV9 and TRBJ1-6, is as follows: DSGVTQTPKHLITATGQRVTLRCSPRSGDLSVYWYQQSLDQGLQFLIQYYNGEERAKGNILERFSAQQFPDLHSELNLSSLELGDSALYFCASSPREGGTVTLHFGNGTRLTVT.